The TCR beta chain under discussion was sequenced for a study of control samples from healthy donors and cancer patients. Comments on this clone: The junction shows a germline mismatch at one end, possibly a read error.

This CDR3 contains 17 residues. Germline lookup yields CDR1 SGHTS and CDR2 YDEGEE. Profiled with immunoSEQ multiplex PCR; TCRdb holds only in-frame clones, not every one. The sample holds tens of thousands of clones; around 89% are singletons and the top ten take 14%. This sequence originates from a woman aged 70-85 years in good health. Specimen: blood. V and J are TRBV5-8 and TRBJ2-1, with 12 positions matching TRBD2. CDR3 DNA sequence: TGTGCCAGCAGCAGAGGACTAGCGGGGAGCTCCTACAATGGGCAGTTCTTC. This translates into CASSRGLAGSSYNGQFF.